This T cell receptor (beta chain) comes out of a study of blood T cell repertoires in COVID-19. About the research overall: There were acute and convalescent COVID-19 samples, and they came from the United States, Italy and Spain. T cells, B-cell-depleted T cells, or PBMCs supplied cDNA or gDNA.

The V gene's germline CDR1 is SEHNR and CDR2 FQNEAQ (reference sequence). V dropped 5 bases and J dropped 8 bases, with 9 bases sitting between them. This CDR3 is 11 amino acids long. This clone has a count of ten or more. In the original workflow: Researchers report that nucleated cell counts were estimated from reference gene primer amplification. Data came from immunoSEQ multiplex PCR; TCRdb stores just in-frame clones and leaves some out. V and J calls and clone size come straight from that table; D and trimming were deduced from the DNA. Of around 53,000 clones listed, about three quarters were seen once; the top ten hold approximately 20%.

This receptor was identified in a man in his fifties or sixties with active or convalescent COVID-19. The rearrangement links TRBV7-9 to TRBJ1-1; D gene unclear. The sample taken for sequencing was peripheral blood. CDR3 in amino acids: CASSIGFEAFF. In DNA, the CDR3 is TGTGCCAGCAGCATCGGTTTCGAAGCTTTCTTT.